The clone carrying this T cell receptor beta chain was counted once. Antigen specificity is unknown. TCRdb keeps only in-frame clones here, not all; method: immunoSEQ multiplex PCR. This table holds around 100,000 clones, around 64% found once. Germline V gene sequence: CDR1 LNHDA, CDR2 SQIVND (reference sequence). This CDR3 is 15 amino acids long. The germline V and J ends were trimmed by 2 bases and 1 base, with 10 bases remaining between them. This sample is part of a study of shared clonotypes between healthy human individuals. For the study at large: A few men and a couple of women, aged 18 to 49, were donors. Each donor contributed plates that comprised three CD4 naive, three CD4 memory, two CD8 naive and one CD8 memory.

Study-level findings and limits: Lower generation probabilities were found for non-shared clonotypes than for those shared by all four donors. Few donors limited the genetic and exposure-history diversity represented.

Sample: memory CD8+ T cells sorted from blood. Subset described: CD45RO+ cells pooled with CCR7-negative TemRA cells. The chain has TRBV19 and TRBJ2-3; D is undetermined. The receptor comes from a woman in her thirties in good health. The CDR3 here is CASSIFRMGTDTQYF. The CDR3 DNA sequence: TGTGCCAGTAGTATATTTAGGATGGGCACAGATACGCAGTATTTT.